This T cell receptor beta chain was sequenced during a study of blood T cell repertoires in COVID-19 (dated by TCRdb to the early 2020s). Broadly, across the study: The collaborator samples originated in the United States, Italy and Spain and spanned the acute and convalescent phases of COVID-19. The material from the prospective study consisted of cDNA or gDNA derived from T cells, B-cell-depleted T cells, or PBMCs. The dataset comprised deeply sampled blood TCRbeta repertoires from subjects exposed to, actively infected with, or recovered from COVID-19. The repertoires were released in a freely available public database intended as a resource for research on the immune response to SARS-CoV-2. Samples were obtained from the ongoing ImmuneRACE study (first 160 participants) and from over a thousand subjects provided by 6 global collaborators. The sample metadata nearly always contained a de-identified subject ID, COVID-19 status, age in years and sex. Where available, HLA class I and class II types were taken from metadata supplied by the sample provider and were not determined by assay-based typing.

TCRbeta CDR3 regions were amplified from genomic DNA using the immunoSEQ Assay, a bias-controlled multiplex PCR. Turning to the authors' computational methods: The number of nucleated cells in each sample was estimated from the amplification of reference gene primers within the assay. To quantify the absolute abundance of each unique TCRbeta CDR3 rearrangement, sequence reads were collapsed and filtered. For each sample, productive Simpson clonality was calculated as the square root of Simpson's diversity index over productive rearrangements. In TCRdb, the immuneACCESS table is reduced to in-frame sequences with V and J assigned. These tables do not hold every clone; where another copy was compared, an unresolved V gene accounts for under half, and the others remain unexplained. V, J and clone size were drawn from that table, and D and trimming were deduced from the DNA. The sample profile shows about 140,000 clones; around 82% of them were found once. Less than 9.5% of the sample lies in the top ten.

In the case of this clone: There is no known antigen for this receptor. No quality values exist for individual bases; no much larger clone is one base distant.

The paper's findings and limits, for the study overall: Clinical and demographic metadata were provided uncurated, with the amount varying by source and participant.

The germline V gene gives CDR1 as KGHSH and CDR2 as LQKENI. Trimming at the junction amounts to 3 bases on V and 1 base on J, and the germline ends lie 15 bases apart. The CDR3 runs 16 amino acids, cysteine and phenylalanine included. Of all the DNA, just the CDR3 is kept, 48 bases in frame from base 1. Collaborating institutions collected whole blood in K2EDTA tubes following their own protocols. For TCRbeta analysis, collaborators shipped samples in one of three forms: frozen whole blood, isolated PBMCs, or DNA extracted from either of those sample types. The sequence came from a human donor in a cohort sampled during active COVID-19. The sequence links TRBV18 to TRBJ1-1; a tentative D call is TRBD1 (5 bases match). The sequencing sample was made of peripheral blood. The CDR3 region: CASSPRLGEANTEAFF. The base sequence is TGTGCCAGCTCACCTCGGCTAGGGGAGGCGAACACTGAAGCTTTCTTT.